This TCR beta chain was retrieved from a study of T cells expressing NK-cell markers. TCRdb derives one entry per CDR3 protein from the 5' RACE reads, leaving out DNA. The sample has a few hundred thousand distinct CDR3 sequences. Findings and limits, study-wide: Clones of NKG2C+ T cells that had expanded were of unclear HCMV specificity.

This CDR3 contains 15 residues. In germline, CDR1 is SGHRS, CDR2 YFSETQ. A word on this clonotype: What it binds is unknown.

This receptor was obtained from a man between 18 and 35 years old in good health. The sequenced material came from blood T cells: a sorted CD56 or NKG2C T cell subset, CD4+ or CD8+ T cells, or bulk PBMC T cells (not recorded which). The J gene is TRBJ2-1, the V gene TRBV5-1; lacking DNA, the TRBD2 call made by TCRdb goes unchecked. The CDR3 protein is CASSPWTSGTNEQFF.